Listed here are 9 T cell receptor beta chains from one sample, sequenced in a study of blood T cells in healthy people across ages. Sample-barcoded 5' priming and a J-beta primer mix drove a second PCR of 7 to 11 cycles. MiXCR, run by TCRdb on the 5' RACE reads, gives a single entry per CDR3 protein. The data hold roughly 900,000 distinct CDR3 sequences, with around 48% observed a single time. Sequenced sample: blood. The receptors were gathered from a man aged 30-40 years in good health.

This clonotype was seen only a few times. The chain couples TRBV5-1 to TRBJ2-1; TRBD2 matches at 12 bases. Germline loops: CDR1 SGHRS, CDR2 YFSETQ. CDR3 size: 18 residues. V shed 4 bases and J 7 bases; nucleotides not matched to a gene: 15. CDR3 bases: TGCGCCAGCAGCCTATTGGGGAACCTAGCGGGGGGGCCGAATGAGCAGTTCTTC. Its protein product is CASSLLGNLAGGPNEQFF.

CDR3 region: CASSLSGTSNTDTQYF. The CDR3 coding sequence is TGTGCCAGCAGTTTATCCGGGACTAGCAATACAGATACGCAGTATTTT. The rearrangement joins TRBV6-5 to TRBJ2-3, with 9 bases fitting TRBD2. Germline lookup yields CDR1 MNHEY and CDR2 SVGAGI. With V trimmed by 4 bases and J by 3 bases, 8 bases remained unmatched. This CDR3 has 16 amino acids.

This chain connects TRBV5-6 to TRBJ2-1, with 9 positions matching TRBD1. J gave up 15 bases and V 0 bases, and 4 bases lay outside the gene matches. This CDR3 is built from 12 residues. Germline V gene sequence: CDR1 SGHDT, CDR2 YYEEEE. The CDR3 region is CASSLGDRVVFF. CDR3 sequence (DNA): TGTGCCAGCAGCTTGGGGGACAGGGTAGTGTTCTTC.

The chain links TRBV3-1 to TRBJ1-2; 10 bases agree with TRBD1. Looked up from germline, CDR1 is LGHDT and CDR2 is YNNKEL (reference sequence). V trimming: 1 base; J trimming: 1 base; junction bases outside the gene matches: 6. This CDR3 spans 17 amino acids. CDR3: CASSQVPGQGSNYGYTF. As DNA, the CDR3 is TGTGCCAGCAGCCAAGTCCCGGGACAGGGGAGTAACTATGGCTACACCTTC.

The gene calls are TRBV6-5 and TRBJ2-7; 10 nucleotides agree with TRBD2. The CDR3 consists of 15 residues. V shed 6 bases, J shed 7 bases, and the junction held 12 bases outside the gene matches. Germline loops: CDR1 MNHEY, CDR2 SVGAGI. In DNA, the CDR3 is TGTGCCAGCAGCCCAGCGGGGGGGGCCTACAATGAGCAGTACTTC. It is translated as CASSPAGGAYNEQYF.

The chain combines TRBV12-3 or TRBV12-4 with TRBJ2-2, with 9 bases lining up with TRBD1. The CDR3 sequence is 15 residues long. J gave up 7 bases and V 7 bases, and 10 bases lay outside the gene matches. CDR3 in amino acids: CASTTDRGESGELFF. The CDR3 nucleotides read TGTGCCAGCACCACGGACAGGGGCGAGAGCGGGGAGCTGTTTTTT.

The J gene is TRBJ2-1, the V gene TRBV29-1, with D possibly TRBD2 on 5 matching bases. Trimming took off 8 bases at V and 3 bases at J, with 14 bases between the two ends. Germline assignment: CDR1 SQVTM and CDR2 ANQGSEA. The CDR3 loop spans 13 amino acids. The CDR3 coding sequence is TGCAGCACACGGCGAGCGGACTACAATGAGCAGTTCTTC. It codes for CSTRRADYNEQFF.

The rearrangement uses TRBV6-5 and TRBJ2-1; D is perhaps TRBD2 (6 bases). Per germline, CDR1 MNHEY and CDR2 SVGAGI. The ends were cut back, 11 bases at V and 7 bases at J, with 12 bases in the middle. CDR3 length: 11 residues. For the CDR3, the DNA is TGTGCCGCCACCGGGGGTAATGAGCAGTTCTTC. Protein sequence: CAATGGNEQFF.

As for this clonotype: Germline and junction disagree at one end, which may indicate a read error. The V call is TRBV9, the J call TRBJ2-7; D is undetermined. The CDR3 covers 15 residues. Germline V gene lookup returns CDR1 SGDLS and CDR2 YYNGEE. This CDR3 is CACSVSVQSSYEQYF. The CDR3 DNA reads TGTGCCTGCAGCGTATCGGTACAGAGCTCCTACGAGCAGTACTTC. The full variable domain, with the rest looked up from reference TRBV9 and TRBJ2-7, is DSGVTQTPKHLITATGQRVTLRCSPRSGDLSVYWYQQSLDQGLQFLIQYYNGEERAKGNILERFSAQQFPDLHSELNLSSLELGDSALYFCACSVSVQSSYEQYFGPGTRLTVT.